The source of this T cell receptor (beta chain) is a study of immune evolution from preneoplasia to lung adenocarcinoma. The study's findings and limits: Top clone share appeared to fall from AAH through AIS, MIA, adenocarcinoma. Clonality was highest in normal lung, lower in later-stage lesions apparently.

Patient tissue came from resections in Japan or China, 2014–2017. TCRdb keeps only in-frame clones here, not all; method: immunoSEQ multiplex PCR. The sample shows 30,000 to 45,000 clones, roughly 68% of them seen only once. Details on this clone: The antigen remains undetermined.

Germline loops: CDR1 LNHNV, CDR2 YYDKDF (reference sequence). Trimming removed 8 bases from V and 4 bases from J; junction bases left unmatched: 5. The CDR3 has 15 amino acids. The chain joins TRBV15 to TRBJ2-6; 10 nucleotides align to TRBD1. The sequenced material came from FFPE invasive lung adenocarcinoma tissue. This TCR derives from a person between 55 and 70 years old with lung adenocarcinoma. The CDR3 loop reads CATGTGVSGANVLTF. The CDR3 region has the DNA TGTGCCACCGGGACAGGGGTTTCCGGGGCCAACGTCCTGACTTTC.